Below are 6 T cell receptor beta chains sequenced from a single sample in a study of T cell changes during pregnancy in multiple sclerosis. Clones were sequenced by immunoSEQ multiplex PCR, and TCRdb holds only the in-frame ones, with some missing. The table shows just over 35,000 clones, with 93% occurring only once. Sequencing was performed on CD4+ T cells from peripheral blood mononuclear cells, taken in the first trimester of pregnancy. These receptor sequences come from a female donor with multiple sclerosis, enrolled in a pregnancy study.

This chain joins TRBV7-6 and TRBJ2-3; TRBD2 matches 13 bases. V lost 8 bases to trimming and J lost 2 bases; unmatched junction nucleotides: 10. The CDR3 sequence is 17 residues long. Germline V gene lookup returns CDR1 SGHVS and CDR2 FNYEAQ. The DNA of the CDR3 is TGTGCCAGCGGACTTGGGACTAGCGGGGCCCTCACAGATACGCAGTATTTT. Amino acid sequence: CASGLGTSGALTDTQYF.

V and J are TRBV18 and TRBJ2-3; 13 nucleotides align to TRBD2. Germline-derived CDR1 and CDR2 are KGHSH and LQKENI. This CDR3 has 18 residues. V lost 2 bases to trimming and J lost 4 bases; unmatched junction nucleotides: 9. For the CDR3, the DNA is TGTGCCAGCTCACCAAGTGTCGGACTAGCGGGAGCATCAGATACGCAGTATTTT. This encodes CASSPSVGLAGASDTQYF.

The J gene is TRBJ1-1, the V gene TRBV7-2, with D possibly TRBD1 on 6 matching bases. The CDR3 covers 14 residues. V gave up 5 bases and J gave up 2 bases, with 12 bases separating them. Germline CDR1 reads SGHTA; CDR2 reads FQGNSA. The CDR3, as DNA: TGTGCCAGCAGCCTGGGGACAACCAACACTGAAGCTTTCTTT. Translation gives CASSLGTTNTEAFF.

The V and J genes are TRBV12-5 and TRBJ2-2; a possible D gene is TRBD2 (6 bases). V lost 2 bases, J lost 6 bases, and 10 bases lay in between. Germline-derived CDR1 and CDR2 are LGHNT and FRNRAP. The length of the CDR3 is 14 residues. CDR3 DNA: TGTGCTAGTGGTTTGATCCCGGGGGCCGGGGAGCTGTTTTTT. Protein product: CASGLIPGAGELFF.

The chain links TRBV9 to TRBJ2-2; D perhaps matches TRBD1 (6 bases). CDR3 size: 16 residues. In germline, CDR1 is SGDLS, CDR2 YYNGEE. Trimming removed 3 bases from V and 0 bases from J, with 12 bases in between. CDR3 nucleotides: TGTGCCAGCAGCGCAACCGGGACAACGAACACCGGGGAGCTGTTTTTT. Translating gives CASSATGTTNTGELFF. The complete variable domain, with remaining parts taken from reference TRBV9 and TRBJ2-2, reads DSGVTQTPKHLITATGQRVTLRCSPRSGDLSVYWYQQSLDQGLQFLIQYYNGEERAKGNILERFSAQQFPDLHSELNLSSLELGDSALYFCASSATGTTNTGELFFGEGSRLTVL.

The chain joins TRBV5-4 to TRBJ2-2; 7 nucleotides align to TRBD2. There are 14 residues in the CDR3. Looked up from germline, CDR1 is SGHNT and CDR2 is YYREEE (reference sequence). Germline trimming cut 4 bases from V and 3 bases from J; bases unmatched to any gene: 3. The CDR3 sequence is CASSRGGDTGELFF. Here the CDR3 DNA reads TGTGCCAGCAGCCGTGGGGGGGACACCGGGGAGCTGTTTTTT.